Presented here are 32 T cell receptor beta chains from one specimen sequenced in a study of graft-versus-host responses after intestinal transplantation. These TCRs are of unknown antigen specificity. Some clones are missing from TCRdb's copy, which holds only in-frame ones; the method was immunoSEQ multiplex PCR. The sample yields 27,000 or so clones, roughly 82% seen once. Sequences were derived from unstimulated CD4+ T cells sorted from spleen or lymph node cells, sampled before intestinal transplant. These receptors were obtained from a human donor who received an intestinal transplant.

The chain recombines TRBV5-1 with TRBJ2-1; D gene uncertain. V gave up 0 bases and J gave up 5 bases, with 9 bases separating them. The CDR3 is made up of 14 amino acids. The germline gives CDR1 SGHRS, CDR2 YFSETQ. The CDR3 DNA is TGCGCCAGCAGCTTGGGACTGGAGAACAATGAGCAGTTCTTC. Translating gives CASSLGLENNEQFF.

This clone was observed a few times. The CDR3 loop is CASRRGNEQFF. In DNA, the CDR3 is TGTGCCAGCAGGAGGGGCAATGAGCAGTTCTTC. J is TRBJ2-1 and V is TRBV2; tentatively, D is TRBD1 or TRBD2 (5 bases each). CDR1 and CDR2 (germline): SNHLY, FYNNEI. The CDR3 has 11 residues. Trimming stripped 6 bases from V and 6 bases from J, with 6 bases between.

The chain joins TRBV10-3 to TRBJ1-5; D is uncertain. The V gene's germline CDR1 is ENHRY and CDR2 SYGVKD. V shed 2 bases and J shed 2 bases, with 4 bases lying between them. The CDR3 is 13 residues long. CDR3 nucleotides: TGTGCCATCAGTGAGAAGGGCAATCAGCCCCAGCATTTT. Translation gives CAISEKGNQPQHF.

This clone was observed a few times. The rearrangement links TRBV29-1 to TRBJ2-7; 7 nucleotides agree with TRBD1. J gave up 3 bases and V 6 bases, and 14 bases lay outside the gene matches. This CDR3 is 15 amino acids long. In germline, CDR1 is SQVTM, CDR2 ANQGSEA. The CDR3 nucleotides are TGCAGCGTCAACCTGAAGACAGGGCTGCTCTACGAGCAGTACTTC. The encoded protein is CSVNLKTGLLYEQYF.

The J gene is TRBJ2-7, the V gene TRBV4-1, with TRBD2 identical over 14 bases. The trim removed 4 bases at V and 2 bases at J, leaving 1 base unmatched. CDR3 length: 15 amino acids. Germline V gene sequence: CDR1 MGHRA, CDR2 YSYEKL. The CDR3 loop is CASSPTSGRAYEQYF. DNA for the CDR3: TGCGCCAGCAGCCCGACTAGCGGGAGGGCCTACGAGCAGTACTTC.

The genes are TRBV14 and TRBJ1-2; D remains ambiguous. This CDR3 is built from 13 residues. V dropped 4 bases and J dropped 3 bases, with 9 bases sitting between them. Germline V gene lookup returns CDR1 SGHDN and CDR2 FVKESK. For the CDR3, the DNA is TGTGCCAGCAGCCCCAGTACTTACTATGGCTACACCTTC. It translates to CASSPSTYYGYTF.

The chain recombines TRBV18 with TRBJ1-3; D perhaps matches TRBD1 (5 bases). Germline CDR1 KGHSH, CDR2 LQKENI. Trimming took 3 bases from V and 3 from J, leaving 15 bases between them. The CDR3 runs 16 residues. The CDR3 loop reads CASSPIGTGDGNTIYF. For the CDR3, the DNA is TGTGCCAGCTCACCTATCGGGACCGGCGATGGAAACACCATATATTTT.

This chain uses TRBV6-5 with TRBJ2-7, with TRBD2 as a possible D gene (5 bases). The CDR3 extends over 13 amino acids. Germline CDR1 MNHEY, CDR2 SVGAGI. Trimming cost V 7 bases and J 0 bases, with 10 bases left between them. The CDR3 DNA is TGTGCCAGCAAAGGGAGCGGCTCCTACGAGCAGTACTTC. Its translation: CASKGSGSYEQYF.

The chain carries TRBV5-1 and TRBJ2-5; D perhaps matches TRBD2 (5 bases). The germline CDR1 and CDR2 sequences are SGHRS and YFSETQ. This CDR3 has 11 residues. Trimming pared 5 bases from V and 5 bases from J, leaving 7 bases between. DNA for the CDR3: TGCGCCAGCAGGGAGGCTGAGACCCAGTACTTC. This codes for CASREAETQYF.

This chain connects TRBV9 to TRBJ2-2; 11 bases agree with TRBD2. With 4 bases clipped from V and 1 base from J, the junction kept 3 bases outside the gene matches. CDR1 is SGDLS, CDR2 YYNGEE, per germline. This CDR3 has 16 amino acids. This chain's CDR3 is CASSPTSGGNTGELFF. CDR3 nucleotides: TGTGCCAGCAGCCCAACTAGCGGGGGGAACACCGGGGAGCTGTTTTTT. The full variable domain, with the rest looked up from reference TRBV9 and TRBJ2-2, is DSGVTQTPKHLITATGQRVTLRCSPRSGDLSVYWYQQSLDQGLQFLIQYYNGEERAKGNILERFSAQQFPDLHSELNLSSLELGDSALYFCASSPTSGGNTGELFFGEGSRLTVL.

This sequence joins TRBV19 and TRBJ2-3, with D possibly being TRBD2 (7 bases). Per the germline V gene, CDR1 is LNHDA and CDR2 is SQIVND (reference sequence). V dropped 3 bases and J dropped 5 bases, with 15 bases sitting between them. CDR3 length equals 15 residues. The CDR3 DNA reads TGTGCCAGTAGTATCATCGGGGGGCGGCAAGATACGCAGTATTTT. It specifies CASSIIGGRQDTQYF.

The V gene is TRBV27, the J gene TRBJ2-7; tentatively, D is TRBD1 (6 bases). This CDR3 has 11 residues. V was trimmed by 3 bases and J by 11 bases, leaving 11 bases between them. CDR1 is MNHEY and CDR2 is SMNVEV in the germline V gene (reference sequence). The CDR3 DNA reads TGTGCCAGCAGTTTTTCAGGGGTGAAGTACTTC. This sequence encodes CASSFSGVKYF.

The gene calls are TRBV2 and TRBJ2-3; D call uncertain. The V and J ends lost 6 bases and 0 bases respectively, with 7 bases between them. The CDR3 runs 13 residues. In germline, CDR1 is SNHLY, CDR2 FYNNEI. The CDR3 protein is CASSDDSTDTQYF. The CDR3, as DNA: TGTGCCAGCAGCGATGACAGCACAGATACGCAGTATTTT.

The CDR3 loop is CASSLAGRANQPQHF. CDR3 in DNA: TGTGCCAGCAGCTTAGCCGGAAGGGCCAATCAGCCCCAGCATTTT. The J gene is TRBJ1-5, the V gene TRBV7-9, with D uncertain. This CDR3 is 15 amino acids long. In germline, CDR1 is SEHNR, CDR2 FQNEAQ (reference sequence). V was cut by 0 bases and J by 3 bases, with 9 bases left in between.

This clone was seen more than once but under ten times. CDR3 nucleotides: TGTGCCAGCAGTTTAAGGGGGGGCCCCTACGAGCAGTACTTC. Protein sequence: CASSLRGGPYEQYF. V and J are TRBV28 and TRBJ2-7; D possibly corresponds to TRBD2 (7 bases). V shed 2 bases and J shed 2 bases, with 10 bases lying between them. This CDR3 has 14 amino acids. The germline CDR1 and CDR2 sequences are MDHEN and SYDVKM.

CDR3 sequence: CASRGTTGASGNTIYF. CDR3 nucleotides: TGTGCCAGCAGAGGTACTACAGGGGCGTCTGGAAACACCATATATTTT. The rearrangement joins TRBV28 to TRBJ1-3; the match to TRBD1 covers 7 bases. V shed 6 bases and J 1 base; nucleotides not matched to a gene: 9. The CDR3 contains 16 residues. Germline loops: CDR1 MDHEN, CDR2 SYDVKM.

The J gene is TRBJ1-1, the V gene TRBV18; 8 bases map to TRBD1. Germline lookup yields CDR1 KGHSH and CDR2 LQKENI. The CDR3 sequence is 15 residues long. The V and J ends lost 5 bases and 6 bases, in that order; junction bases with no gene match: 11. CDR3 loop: CASSTGWTGSPEAFF. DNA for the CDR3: TGTGCCAGCTCAACTGGATGGACAGGGAGCCCTGAAGCTTTCTTT.

Written as DNA, the CDR3 is TGCGCCAGCAGCCAAGAACCGACTAGCGGGGGTGGGGATACGCAGTATTTT. This codes for CASSQEPTSGGGDTQYF. The chain combines TRBV4-1 with TRBJ2-3; 12 positions agree with TRBD2. J was trimmed by 6 bases and V by 0 bases; bases with no gene match: 7. The CDR3 consists of 17 residues. Germline lookup yields CDR1 MGHRA and CDR2 YSYEKL.

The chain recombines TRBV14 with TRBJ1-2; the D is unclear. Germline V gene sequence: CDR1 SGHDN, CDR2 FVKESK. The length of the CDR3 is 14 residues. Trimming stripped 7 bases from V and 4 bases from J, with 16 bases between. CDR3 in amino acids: CASIKSGSGYGYTF. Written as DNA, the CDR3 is TGTGCCAGCATAAAATCGGGATCCGGCTATGGCTACACCTTC.

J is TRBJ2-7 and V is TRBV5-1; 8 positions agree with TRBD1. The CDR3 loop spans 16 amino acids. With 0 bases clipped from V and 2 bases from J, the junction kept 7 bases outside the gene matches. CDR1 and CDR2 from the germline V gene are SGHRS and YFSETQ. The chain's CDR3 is CASSLARGQATYEQYF. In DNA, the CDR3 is TGCGCCAGCAGCTTGGCTCGGGGACAGGCAACCTACGAGCAGTACTTC.

The DNA for the CDR3 is TGTGCCAGCAGTGGTCGAGTTAGACTAGCCCCCGAGCAGTTCTTC. Its protein is CASSGRVRLAPEQFF. This rearrangement joins TRBV6-1 to TRBJ2-1; TRBD2 agrees at 7 bases. J gave up 10 bases and V 4 bases, and 13 bases lay outside the gene matches. This CDR3 is built from 15 residues. Germline CDR1 is MNHNS and CDR2 is SASEGT.

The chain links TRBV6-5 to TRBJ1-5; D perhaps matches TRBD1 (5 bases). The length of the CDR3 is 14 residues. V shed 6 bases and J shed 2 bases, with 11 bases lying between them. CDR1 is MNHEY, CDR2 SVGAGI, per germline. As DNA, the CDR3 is TGTGCCAGCAGCTCAGGGATAGGCAATCAGCCCCAGCATTTT. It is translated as CASSSGIGNQPQHF.

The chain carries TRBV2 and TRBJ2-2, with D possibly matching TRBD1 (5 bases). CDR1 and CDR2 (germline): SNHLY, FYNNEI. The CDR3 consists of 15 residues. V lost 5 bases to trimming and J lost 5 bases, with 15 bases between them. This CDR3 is CASSPQAWGTGELFF. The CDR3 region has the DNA TGTGCCAGCAGTCCACAGGCCTGGGGAACCGGGGAGCTGTTTTTT.

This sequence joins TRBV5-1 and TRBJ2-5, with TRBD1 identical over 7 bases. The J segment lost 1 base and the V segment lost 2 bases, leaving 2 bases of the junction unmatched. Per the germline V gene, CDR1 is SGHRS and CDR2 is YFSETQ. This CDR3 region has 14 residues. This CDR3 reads CASSFSGGQETQYF. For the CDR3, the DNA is TGCGCCAGCAGCTTCTCAGGGGGCCAAGAGACCCAGTACTTC.

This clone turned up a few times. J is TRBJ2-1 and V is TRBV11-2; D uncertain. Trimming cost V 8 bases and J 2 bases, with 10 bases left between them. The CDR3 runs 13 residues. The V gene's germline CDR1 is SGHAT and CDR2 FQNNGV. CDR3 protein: CASGQPPYNEQFF. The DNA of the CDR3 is TGTGCCAGCGGTCAGCCCCCCTACAATGAGCAGTTCTTC.

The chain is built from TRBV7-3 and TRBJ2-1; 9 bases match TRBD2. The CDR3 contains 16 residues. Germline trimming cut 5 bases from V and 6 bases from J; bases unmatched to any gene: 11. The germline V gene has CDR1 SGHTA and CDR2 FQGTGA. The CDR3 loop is CASSQTWRGGPNEQFF. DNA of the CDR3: TGTGCCAGCAGCCAGACTTGGCGGGGGGGCCCCAATGAGCAGTTCTTC.

CDR3 sequence (DNA): TGTGCCAGCAGCCCCATGCTAGGAAGCTTACAGGATACGCAGTATTTT. Its protein product is CASSPMLGSLQDTQYF. This rearrangement joins TRBV7-9 to TRBJ2-3, with D hard to call. The CDR3 is 16 residues long. V lost 5 bases to trimming and J lost 6 bases, with 21 bases between them. Germline-derived CDR1 and CDR2 are SEHNR and FQNEAQ (reference sequence).

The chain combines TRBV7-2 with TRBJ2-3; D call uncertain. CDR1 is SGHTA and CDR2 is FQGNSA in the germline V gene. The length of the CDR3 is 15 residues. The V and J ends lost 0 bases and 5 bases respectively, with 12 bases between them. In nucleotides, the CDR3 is TGTGCCAGCAGCTTAGCGAGACAATTGGGAGATACGCAGTATTTT. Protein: CASSLARQLGDTQYF.

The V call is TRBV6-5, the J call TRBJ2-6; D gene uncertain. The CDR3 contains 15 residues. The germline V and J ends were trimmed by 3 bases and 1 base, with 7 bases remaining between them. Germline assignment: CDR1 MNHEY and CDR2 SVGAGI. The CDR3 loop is CASSYRVSGANVLTF. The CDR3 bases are TGTGCCAGCAGTTATAGGGTATCTGGGGCCAACGTCCTGACTTTC.

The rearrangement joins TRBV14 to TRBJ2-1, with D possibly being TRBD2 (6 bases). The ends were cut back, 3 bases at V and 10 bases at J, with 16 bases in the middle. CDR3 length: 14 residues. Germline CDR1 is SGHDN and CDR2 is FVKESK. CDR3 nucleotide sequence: TGTGCCAGCAGCCACCCTGGACTATCGGCCGAGCAGTTCTTC. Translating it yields CASSHPGLSAEQFF.

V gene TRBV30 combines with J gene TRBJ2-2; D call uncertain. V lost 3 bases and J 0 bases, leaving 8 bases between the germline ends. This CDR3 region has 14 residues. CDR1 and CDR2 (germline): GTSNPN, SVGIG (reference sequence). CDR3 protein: CAWRVHPNTGELFF. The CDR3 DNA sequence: TGTGCCTGGAGGGTACACCCGAACACCGGGGAGCTGTTTTTT.

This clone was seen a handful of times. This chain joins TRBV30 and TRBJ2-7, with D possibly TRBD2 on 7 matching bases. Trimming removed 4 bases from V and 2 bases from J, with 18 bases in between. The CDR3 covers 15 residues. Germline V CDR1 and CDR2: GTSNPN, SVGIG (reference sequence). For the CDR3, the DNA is TGTGCCTGGACTAGAGGGGGGGTACGACCCTACGAGCAGTACTTC. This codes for CAWTRGGVRPYEQYF. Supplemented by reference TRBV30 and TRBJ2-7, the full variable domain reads SQTIHQWPATLVQPVGSPLSLECTVEGTSNPNLYWYRQAAGRGLQLLFYSVGIGQISSEVPQNLSASRPQDRQFILSSKKLLLSDSGFYLCAWTRGGVRPYEQYFGPGTRLTVT.